The clone carrying this T cell receptor beta chain was observed once. As yet, its antigen is unknown. The data originate from a study of cytomegalovirus exposure and HLA in healthy donors. The trim removed 2 bases at V and 2 bases at J, leaving 14 bases unmatched. The CDR3 runs 20 residues. Per the germline V gene, CDR1 is LNHDA and CDR2 is SQIVND (reference sequence). PCR was performed using 60 Vbeta and 13 Jbeta primers. Repertoires were generated with immunoSEQ multiplex PCR, while TCRdb's copy carries only in-frame clones and drops some. The data show about 89,000 clones, with around 85% seen just once and 6.5% to 9% held by the top ten. Study conclusions and caveats: Further analysis, carried out later, found HLA-associated TCR beta chains more clonally expanded than equally common other chains. Cytomegalovirus-associated status was assigned to 164 TCR beta chains.

The rearrangement joins TRBV19 to TRBJ2-3, with 12 bases lining up with TRBD2. This receptor was identified in a man aged 35-49 years in good health and CMV-seropositive. The material sequenced was PBMCs. The CDR3 DNA reads TGTGCCAGTAGTATAACTCGGACGGGAAGGACTAGCGGGAACACAGATACGCAGTATTTT. Protein sequence: CASSITRTGRTSGNTDTQYF.